This is a list of T cell receptor beta chains from one sample in a study of blood T cells in healthy people across ages. Via MiXCR, TCRdb re-called the 5' RACE reads, giving one row per CDR3 protein. Seen here are 800,000 or so distinct CDR3 sequences, 20% to 25% observed once, and the top ten hold under 4.5%. Separately, the same data were catalogued under a study of T cells of mothers and their children.

Sequenced: blood. These receptors were taken from a boy younger than 18 in good health. The CDR3 runs from the conserved cysteine through the conserved F or W.

>.|TRBV12-5
CASGLLASGRYNEQFF
>.|TRBV7-9
CASTAARHNSAEQFF
>TRBJ2-3|TRBV3-1
CASSQGRNRDSFYTDTQYF
>TRBJ2-3|TRBV7-2
CASSLRAGVTDTQYF
>TRBJ1-2|TRBV20-1
CSARESAGAVAYGYTF
>.|TRBV28
CASSFLPYYEQYF
>.|TRBV7-6
CASSPRQGLTYEQYF
>TRBJ1-2|TRBV10-3
CTISENSVPSYGYTF
>TRBJ2-7|TRBV19
CASSPDSVYEQYF
>.|TRBV4-1
CASSQESNSVGEQYF
>TRBJ2-7|TRBV7-8
CASSLTRLAGGYEQYF
>TRBJ2-7|TRBV20-1
CSASSLMTSGTNYEQYF
>TRBJ2-1|TRBV5-6
CASSSRTEYNEQFF
>TRBJ2-7|TRBV5-1
CASSISGGISYEQYF
>TRBJ1-1|TRBV5-6
CASSLRDRVPEAFF
>TRBJ2-7|TRBV12-3/TRBV12-4
CASSFGGGARHEQYF
>TRBJ1-4|TRBV25-1
CASPPDRENEKLFF
>TRBJ2-7|TRBV9
CASSVGLDGTYEQYF
>TRBJ1-2|TRBV3-1
CASSQNRANYGYTF
>TRBJ1-4|TRBV28
CASSTPFVGQVLDEKLFF
>.|TRBV7-9
CASSASGLYEQFF
>TRBJ2-7|TRBV5-1
CASSQLAGERSYEQYF
>TRBJ2-5|TRBV28
CASGGLALQETQYF
>TRBJ2-3|TRBV6-5
CVSSLGEGSYTDTQYF
>TRBJ2-2|TRBV6-2/TRBV6-3
CASSRVGQGAELFF
>TRBJ2-1|TRBV7-2
CASSLELAGTSSYNEQFF
>TRBJ2-3|TRBV20-1
CSARKVGSTDTQYF
>TRBJ2-5|TRBV4-3
CASSQASAGAEKETQYF
>.|TRBV6-1
CASSGQGIDEQFF
>TRBJ2-3|TRBV29-1
CSVELGPDTQYF
>TRBJ2-3|TRBV29-1
CSTTGDIGTDTQYF
>TRBJ1-3|TRBV20-1
CSASLHTGNTIYF
>TRBJ2-4|TRBV7-9
CASSSDRGARDIQYF
>TRBJ2-7|TRBV25-1
CASSAIYEQYF
>TRBJ1-4|TRBV15
CATSGGQGHANEKLFF
>TRBJ2-2|TRBV7-6
CASSSGTPNTGELFF
>TRBJ1-6|TRBV6-1
CASRTPNRVEGSPLHF
>TRBJ2-7|TRBV7-6
CASSLAHLQGAAYEQYF
>TRBJ2-1|TRBV4-2
CASSQGREGANVQFF
>TRBJ2-1|TRBV5-4
CASSEDSGGAYNEQFF
>TRBJ2-1|TRBV7-2
CASSSAGLAGGNEQFF
>TRBJ2-5|TRBV29-1
CSVSQGRETQCF
>TRBJ2-3|TRBV10-3
CAISESKGSDTQYF
>TRBJ2-7|TRBV4-1
CASSQVTLTYEQYF
>TRBJ2-3|TRBV6-4
CASSDTGLATDTQYF
>TRBJ2-1|TRBV6-2/TRBV6-3
CASSGTAAWAEQFF
>TRBJ2-1|TRBV19
CASSIERLAAYNEQFF
>TRBJ2-7|TRBV11-2
CASSLDQVGVGEQYF
>.|TRBV29-1
CSVGLAGGPVPRNEQFF
>TRBJ1-5|TRBV28
CASSFTRFSNQPQHF